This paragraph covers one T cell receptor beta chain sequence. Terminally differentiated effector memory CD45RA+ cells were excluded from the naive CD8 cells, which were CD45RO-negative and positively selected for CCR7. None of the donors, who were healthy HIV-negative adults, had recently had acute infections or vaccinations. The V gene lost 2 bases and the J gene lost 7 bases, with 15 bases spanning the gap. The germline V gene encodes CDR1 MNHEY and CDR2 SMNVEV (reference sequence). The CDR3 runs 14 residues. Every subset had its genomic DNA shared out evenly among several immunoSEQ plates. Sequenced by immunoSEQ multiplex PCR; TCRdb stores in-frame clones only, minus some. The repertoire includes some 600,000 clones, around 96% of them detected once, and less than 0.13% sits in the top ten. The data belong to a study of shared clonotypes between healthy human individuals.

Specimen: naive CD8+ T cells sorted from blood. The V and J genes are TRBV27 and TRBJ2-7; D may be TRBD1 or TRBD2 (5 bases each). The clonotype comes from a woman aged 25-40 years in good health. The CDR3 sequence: CASSLGGSRFEQYF. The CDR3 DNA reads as TGTGCCAGCAGTTTAGGGGGTTCCAGGTTTGAGCAGTACTTC.